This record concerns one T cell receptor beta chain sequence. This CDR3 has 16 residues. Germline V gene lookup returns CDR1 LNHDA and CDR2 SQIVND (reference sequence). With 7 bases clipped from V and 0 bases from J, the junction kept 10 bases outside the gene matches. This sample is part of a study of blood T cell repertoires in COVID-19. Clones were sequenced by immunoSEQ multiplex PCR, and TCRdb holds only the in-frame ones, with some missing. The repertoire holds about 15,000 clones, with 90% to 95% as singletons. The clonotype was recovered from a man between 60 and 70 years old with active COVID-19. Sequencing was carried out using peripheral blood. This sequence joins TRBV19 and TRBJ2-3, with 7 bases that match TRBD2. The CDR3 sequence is CASTPSGSGSTDTQYF. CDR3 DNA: TGTGCCAGTACCCCCTCGGGTAGCGGGAGCACAGATACGCAGTATTTT.